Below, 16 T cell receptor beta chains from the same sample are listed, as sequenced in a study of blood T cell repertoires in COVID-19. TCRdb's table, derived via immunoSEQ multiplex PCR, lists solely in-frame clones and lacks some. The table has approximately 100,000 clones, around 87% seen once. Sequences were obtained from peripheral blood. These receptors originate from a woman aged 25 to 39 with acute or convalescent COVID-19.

This chain's CDR3 is CAWGGHYEQYF. The CDR3 DNA sequence: TGTGCCTGGGGAGGACACTACGAGCAGTACTTC. The chain carries TRBV30 and TRBJ2-7; D assignment may be TRBD1 or TRBD2 (5 bases each). Germline V gene lookup returns CDR1 GTSNPN and CDR2 SVGIG (reference sequence). The CDR3 consists of 11 residues. V gave up 5 bases and J gave up 3 bases, with 8 bases separating them. The complete variable domain, with remaining parts taken from reference TRBV30 and TRBJ2-7, reads SQTIHQWPATLVQPVGSPLSLECTVEGTSNPNLYWYRQAAGRGLQLLFYSVGIGQISSEVPQNLSASRPQDRQFILSSKKLLLSDSGFYLCAWGGHYEQYFGPGTRLTVT.

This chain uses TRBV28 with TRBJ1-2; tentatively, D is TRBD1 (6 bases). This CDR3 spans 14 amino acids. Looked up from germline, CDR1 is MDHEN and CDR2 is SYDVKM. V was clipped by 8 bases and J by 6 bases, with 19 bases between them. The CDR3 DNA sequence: TGTGCCAGCCAGCAGGGGCTGGTTTTTAATGGCTACACCTTC. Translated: CASQQGLVFNGYTF.

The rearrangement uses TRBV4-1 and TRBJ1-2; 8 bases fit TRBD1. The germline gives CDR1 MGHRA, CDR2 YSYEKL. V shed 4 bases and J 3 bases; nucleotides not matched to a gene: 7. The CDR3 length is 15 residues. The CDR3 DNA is TGCGCCAGCAGCCCGGGGACAGGTTACGACTATGGCTACACCTTC. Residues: CASSPGTGYDYGYTF.

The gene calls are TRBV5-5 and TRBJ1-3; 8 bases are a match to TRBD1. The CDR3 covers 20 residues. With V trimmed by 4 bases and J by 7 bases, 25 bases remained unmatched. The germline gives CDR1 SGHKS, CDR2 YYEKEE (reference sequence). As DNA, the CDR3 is TGTGCCAGCAGCCGGACTTACTGGACAGGGAACGGGTTAGGTCGGAACACCATATATTTT. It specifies CASSRTYWTGNGLGRNTIYF.

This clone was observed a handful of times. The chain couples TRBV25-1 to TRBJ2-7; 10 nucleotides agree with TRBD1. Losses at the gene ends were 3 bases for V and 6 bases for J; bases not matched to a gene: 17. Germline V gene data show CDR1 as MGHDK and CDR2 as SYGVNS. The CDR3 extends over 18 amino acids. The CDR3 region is CASSEIIPPGTGDGEQYF. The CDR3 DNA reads TGTGCCAGCAGTGAGATAATCCCCCCCGGGACAGGGGATGGCGAGCAGTACTTC.

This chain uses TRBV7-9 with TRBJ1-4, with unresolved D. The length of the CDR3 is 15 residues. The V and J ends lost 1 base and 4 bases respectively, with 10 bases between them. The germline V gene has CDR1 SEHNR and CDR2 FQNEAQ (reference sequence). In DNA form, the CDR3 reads TGTGCCAGCAGCTTAGGGGAAGGAGGTAATGAAAAACTGTTTTTT. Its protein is CASSLGEGGNEKLFF. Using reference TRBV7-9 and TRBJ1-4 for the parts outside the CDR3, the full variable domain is DTGVSQNPRHKITKRGQNVTFRCDPISEHNRLYWYRQTLGQGPEFLTYFQNEAQLEKSRLLSDRFSAERPKGSFSTLEIQRTEQGDSAMYLCASSLGEGGNEKLFFGSGTQLSVL.

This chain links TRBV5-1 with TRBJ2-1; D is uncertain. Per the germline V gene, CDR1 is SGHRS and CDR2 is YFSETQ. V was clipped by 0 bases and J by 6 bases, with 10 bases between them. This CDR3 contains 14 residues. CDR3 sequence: CASSLAQDPNEQFF. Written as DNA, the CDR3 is TGCGCCAGCAGCTTGGCCCAGGATCCCAATGAGCAGTTCTTC.

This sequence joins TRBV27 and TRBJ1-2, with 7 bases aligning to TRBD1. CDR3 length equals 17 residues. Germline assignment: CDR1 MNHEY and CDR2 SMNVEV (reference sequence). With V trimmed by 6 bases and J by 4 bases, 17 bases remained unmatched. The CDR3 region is CASRGGTAHKGLYGYTF. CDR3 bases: TGTGCCAGCAGAGGGGGGACAGCCCATAAGGGTCTCTATGGCTACACCTTC.

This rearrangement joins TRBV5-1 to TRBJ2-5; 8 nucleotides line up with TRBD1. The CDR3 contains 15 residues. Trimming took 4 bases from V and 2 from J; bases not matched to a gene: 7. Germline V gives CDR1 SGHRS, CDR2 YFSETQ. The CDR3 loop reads CASSLLTGGQETQYF. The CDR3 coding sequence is TGCGCCAGCAGCCTGCTCACAGGGGGGCAAGAGACCCAGTACTTC.

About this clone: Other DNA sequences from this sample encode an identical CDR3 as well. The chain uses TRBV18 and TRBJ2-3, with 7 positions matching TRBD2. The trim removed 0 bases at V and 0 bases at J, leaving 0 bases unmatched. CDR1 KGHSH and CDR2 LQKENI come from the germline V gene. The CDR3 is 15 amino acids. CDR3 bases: TGTGCCAGCTCACCACCGGGAGGGAGCACAGATACGCAGTATTTT. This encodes CASSPPGGSTDTQYF.

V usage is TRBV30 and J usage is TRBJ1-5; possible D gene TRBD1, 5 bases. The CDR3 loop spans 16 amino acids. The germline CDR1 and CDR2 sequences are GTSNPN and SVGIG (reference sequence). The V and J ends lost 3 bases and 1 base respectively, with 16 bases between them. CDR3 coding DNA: TGTGCCTGGAGGGCCATTGGGGCCGCCAGCAATCAGCCCCAGCATTTT. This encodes CAWRAIGAASNQPQHF.

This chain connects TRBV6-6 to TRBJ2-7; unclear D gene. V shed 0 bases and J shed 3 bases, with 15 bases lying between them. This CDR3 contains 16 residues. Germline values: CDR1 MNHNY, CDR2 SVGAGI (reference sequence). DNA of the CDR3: TGTGCCAGCAGTTACTCGCGGCAGACTGATCACTACGAGCAGTACTTC. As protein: CASSYSRQTDHYEQYF.

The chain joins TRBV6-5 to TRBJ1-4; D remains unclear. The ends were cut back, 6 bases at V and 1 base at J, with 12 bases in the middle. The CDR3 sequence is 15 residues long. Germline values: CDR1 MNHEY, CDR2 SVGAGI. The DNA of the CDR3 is TGTGCCAGCAGCCTCCGCGGGGTAACTAATGAAAAACTGTTTTTT. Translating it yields CASSLRGVTNEKLFF.

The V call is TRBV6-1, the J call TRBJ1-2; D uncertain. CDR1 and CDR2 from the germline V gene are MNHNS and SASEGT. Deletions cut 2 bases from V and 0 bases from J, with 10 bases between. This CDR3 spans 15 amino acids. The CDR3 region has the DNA TGTGCCAGCAGTGAATCGGCAGGCACTAACTATGGCTACACCTTC. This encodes CASSESAGTNYGYTF.

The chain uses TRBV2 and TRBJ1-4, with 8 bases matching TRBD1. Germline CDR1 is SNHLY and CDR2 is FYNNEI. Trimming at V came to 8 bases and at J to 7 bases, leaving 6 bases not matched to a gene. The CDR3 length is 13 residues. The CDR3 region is CASQDRAGEKLFF. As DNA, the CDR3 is TGTGCCAGCCAGGACAGGGCCGGTGAAAAACTGTTTTTT.

The CDR3 nucleotides read TGTGCCAGTAGTATAAGGGACAACCCGACAGGCCTGGGCGCCTACGAGCAGTACTTC. Translating gives CASSIRDNPTGLGAYEQYF. The chain joins TRBV19 to TRBJ2-7, with TRBD1 as a possible D gene (6 bases). Per germline, CDR1 LNHDA and CDR2 SQIVND (reference sequence). This CDR3 has 19 amino acids. V lost 2 bases, J lost 2 bases, and 25 bases lay in between.